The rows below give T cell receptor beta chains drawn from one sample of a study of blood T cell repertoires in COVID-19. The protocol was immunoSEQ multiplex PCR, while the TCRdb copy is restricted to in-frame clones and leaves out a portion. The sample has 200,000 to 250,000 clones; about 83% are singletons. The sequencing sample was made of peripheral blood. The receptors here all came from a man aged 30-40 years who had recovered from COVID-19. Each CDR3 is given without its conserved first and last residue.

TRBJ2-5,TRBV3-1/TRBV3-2,ASSMGLAGVAPETQY
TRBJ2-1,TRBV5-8,ASNQDSSYNEQF
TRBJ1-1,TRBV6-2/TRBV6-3,ASSYIALGQGEAF
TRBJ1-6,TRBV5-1,ASSRRTTGGNSPLH
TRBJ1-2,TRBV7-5,VRTRWGYT
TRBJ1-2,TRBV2,ASSEGTLALYGYT
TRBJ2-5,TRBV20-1,SASTDQETQY
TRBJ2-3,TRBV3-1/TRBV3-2,ASSPGPSGGTQY
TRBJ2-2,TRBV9,ASGSTGRTTGELF
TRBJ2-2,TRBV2,ASSSGGTGTGELF
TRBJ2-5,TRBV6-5,ASRPGLVETQY
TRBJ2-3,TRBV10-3,AISERGLMNTQY
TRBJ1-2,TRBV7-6,ASSPQIPDSPPDGYT